The T cell receptor beta chain described here comes from a study of OX40 agonist ivuxolimab in advanced cancers. Study-wide findings and caveats: At 0.1 to 3.0 mg/kg, clonal expansion of CD4+ and CD8+ blood T cells had occurred by week 6.

Measured with immunoSEQ multiplex PCR; TCRdb has only the in-frame clones, and not every one. The table records approximately 80,000 clones, around 82% of them present only once. The CDR3 spans 20 residues. CDR1 and CDR2 (germline): LGHNT, FRNRAP. V was pared by 0 bases and J by 3 bases, with 14 bases of the junction left unmatched. On this clone: Its cognate antigen is unknown.

The sequenced sample was CD4+ or CD8+ T cells sorted from blood, obtained in a trial of the OX40 agonist ivuxolimab. V usage is TRBV12-5 and J usage is TRBJ2-7; 13 nucleotides align to TRBD2. The TCR sequence derives from an adult with an advanced solid tumor such as melanoma, head and neck, liver or kidney cancer. CDR3 nucleotide sequence: TGTGCTAGTGGTTTGGTATTAGGGGGACTAGCGGGAAAAATTGACTACGAGCAGTACTTC. Translated, it gives CASGLVLGGLAGKIDYEQYF. Full variable domain (missing parts from reference TRBV12-5 and TRBJ2-7): DARVTQTPRHKVTEMGQEVTMRCQPILGHNTVFWYRQTMMQGLELLAYFRNRAPLDDSGMPKDRFSAEMPDATLATLKIQPSEPRDSAVYFCASGLVLGGLAGKIDYEQYFGPGTRLTVT.